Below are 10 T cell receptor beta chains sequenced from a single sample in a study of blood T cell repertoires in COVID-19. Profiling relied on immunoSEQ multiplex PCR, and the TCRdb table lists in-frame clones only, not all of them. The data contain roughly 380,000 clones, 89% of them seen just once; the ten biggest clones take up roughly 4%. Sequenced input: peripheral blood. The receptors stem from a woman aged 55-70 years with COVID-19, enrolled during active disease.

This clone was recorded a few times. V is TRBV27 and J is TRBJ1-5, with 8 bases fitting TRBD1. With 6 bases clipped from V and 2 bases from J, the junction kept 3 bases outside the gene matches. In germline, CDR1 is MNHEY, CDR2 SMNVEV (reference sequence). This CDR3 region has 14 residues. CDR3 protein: CASSQQGGNQPQHF. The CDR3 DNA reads TGTGCCAGCAGCCAACAGGGGGGCAATCAGCCCCAGCATTTT.

This chain's CDR3 is CASSLRMVTDQPQHF. CDR3 DNA sequence: TGCGCCAGCAGCTTGAGAATGGTAACGGATCAGCCCCAGCATTTT. This chain uses TRBV5-1 with TRBJ1-5; D is undetermined. The CDR3 spans 15 residues. Germline lookup yields CDR1 SGHRS and CDR2 YFSETQ. V gave up 1 base and J gave up 5 bases, with 13 bases separating them.

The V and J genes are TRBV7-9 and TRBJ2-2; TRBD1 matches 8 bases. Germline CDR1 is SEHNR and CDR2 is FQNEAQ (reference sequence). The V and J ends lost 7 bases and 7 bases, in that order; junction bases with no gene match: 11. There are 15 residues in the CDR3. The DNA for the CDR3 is TGTGCCAGCAACCCATCTGACAGGGGACACGGGGAGCTGTTTTTT. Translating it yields CASNPSDRGHGELFF.

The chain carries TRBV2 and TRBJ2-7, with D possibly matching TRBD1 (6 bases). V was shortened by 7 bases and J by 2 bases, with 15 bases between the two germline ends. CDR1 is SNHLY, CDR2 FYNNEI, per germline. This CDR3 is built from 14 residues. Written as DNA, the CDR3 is TGTGCCAGCATCGGTCAGGACAGAACCTACGAGCAGTACTTC. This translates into CASIGQDRTYEQYF. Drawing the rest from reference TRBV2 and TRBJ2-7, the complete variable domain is EPEVTQTPSHQVTQMGQEVILRCVPISNHLYFYWYRQILGQKVEFLVSFYNNEISEKSEIFDDQFSVERPDGSNFTLKIRSTKLEDSAMYFCASIGQDRTYEQYFGPGTRLTVT.

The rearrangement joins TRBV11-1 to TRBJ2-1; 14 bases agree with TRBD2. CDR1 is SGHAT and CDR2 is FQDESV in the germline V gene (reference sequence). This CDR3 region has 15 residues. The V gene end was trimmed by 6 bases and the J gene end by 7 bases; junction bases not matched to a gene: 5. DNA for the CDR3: TGTGCCAGCAGACCGGGACTAGCGGGGGAAAATGAGCAGTTCTTC. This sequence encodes CASRPGLAGENEQFF.

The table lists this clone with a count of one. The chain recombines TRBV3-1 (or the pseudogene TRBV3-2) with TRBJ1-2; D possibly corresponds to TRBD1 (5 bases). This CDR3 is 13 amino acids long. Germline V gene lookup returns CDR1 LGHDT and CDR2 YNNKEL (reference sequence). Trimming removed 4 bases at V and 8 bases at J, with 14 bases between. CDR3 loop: CASSLNTGLGYTF. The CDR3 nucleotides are TGTGCCAGCAGCCTAAATACAGGTTTGGGCTACACCTTC.

The CDR3 is CASSQLEGIDFF. The CDR3 bases are TGTGCCAGCAGCCAGCTTGAGGGAATTGATTTCTTT. The chain recombines TRBV3-1 (or the pseudogene TRBV3-2) with TRBJ1-1; D is undetermined. The CDR3 is 12 amino acids. Germline CDR1 reads LGHDT; CDR2 reads YNNKEL (reference sequence). With 3 bases removed from V and 13 bases from J, the gap between germline ends came to 15 bases.

CDR3 protein: CASRGQGTDTQYF. In nucleotides, the CDR3 is TGTGCCAGCCGGGGACAGGGCACAGATACGCAGTATTTT. This chain joins TRBV19 and TRBJ2-3, with 8 bases identical to TRBD1. Trimming cost V 9 bases and J 1 base; bases outside gene matches: 3. This CDR3 region has 13 residues. Germline V gene lookup returns CDR1 LNHDA and CDR2 SQIVND (reference sequence).

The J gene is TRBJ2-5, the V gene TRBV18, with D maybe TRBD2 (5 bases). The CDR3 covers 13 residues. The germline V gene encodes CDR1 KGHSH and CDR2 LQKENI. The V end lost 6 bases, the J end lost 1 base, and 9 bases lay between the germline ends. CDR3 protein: CASSRAVQETQYF. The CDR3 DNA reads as TGTGCCAGCTCGCGGGCGGTCCAAGAGACCCAGTACTTC.

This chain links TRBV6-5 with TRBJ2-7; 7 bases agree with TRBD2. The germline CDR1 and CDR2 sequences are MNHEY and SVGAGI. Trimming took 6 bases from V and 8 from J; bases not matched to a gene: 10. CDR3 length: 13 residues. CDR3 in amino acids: CASRERELGKQYF. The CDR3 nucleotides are TGTGCCAGCAGGGAGCGGGAACTTGGAAAGCAGTACTTC.